The present T cell receptor (beta chain) was sequenced within a study of blood T cells in healthy people across ages. Overall study context: Capture via template switching afforded approximately one barcoded beta molecule per two T cells. Notes on the study in general: Diversity estimates drawn from one million T cells were deemed underestimates.

A word on this clonotype: Antigen unknown.

PCR was performed a second time for about 6 to 11 cycles using a sample-barcoded 5' primer and a J-beta primer mix. From the 5' RACE reads, TCRdb called clonotypes with MiXCR, one entry per CDR3 protein. Of fewer than 1,200,000 distinct CDR3 sequences in the sample, approximately 25% were seen once. The sample was also reused in another study, on T cells of mothers and their children.

The TCR was taken from a girl aged 2 to 9 in good health. The specimen sequenced was blood.

CDR3 DNA sequence: TGTGCCAGCAGCTTAGGGGCCAGCCTCAATGAGCAGTTCTTC. Translation: CASSLGASLNEQFF. The rearrangement links TRBV7-8 to TRBJ2-1, with no clear D. Trimming took off 1 base at V and 6 bases at J, with 10 bases between the two ends. CDR1 is SGHVS, CDR2 FQNEAQ, per germline. The length of the CDR3 is 14 residues.